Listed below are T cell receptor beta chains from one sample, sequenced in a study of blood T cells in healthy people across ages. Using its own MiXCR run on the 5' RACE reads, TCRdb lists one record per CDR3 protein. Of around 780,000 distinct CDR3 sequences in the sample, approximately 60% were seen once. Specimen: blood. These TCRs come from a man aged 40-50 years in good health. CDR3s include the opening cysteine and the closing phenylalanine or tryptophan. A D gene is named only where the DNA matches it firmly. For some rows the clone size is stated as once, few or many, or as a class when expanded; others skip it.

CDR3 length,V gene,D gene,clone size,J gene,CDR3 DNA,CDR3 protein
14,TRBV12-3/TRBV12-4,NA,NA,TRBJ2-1,TGTGCCAGCAACAAAGACCCGACAGCCAATGAGCAGTTCTTC,CASNKDPTANEQFF
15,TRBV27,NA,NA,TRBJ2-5,TGTGCCAGCAGTTCGATCGGGCAGGGGATTGAGACCCAGTACTTC,CASSSIGQGIETQYF
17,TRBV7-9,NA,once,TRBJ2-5,TGTGCCAGCAGCTTAAATTGGTTGGCGGATCCCGACAATGAGCAGTACTTC,CASSLNWLADPDNEQYF
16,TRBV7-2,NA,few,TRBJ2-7,TGTGCCAGCAGCTTAGACAGCGGCGGGACAGCCTACGAGCAGTACTTC,CASSLDSGGTAYEQYF
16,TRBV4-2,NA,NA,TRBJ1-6,TGTGCCAGCAGCCGAGGAGCTCTAAATTCCAATTCACCCCTCCACTTT,CASSRGALNSNSPLHF
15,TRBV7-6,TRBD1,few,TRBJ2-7,TGTGCCAGCAGCGCGGGACAGGGGTTCTCCTACGAGCAGTACTTC,CASSAGQGFSYEQYF
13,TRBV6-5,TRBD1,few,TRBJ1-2,TGTGCCAGCAGACCTACAGGGGGTAACGGCTACACCTTC,CASRPTGGNGYTF
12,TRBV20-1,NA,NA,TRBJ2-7,TGCAGTGCTCTGCGGGGTGCCTACGAGCAGTACTTC,CSALRGAYEQYF
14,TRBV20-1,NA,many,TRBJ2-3,TGCAGTGCTAGAGATACACGGGAGTTGGATACGCAGTATTTT,CSARDTRELDTQYF
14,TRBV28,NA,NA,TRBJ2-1,TGTGCCAGCACTAGCCAGGGCGGGTGCAATGAGCAGTTCTTC,CASTSQGGCNEQFF
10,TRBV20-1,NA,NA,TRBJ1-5,TGCAGTGCAAGACCTAAGCCCCAGCATTTT,CSARPKPQHF
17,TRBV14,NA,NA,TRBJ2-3,TGTGCCAGCAGCCATATCCACGCGGGGGCCTACACAGATACGCAGTATTTT,CASSHIHAGAYTDTQYF
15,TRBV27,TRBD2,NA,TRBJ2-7,TGTGCCAGCAGTCTTACTAGCGGACATACCTACGAGCAGTACTTC,CASSLTSGHTYEQYF
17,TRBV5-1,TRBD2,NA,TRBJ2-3,TGCGCCAGCAGCTTGGCGGGACTAGCGTATATCACAGATACGCAGTATTTT,CASSLAGLAYITDTQYF
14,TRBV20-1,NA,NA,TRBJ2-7,TGCAGTGCGGAAGAGGCAGCTTCCTCCTACGAGCAGTACTTC,CSAEEAASSYEQYF
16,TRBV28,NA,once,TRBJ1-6,TGTGCCAGCAGTCCTGGGAGGGCCTTTCGGGATTCACCCCTCCACTTT,CASSPGRAFRDSPLHF
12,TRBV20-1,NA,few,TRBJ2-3,TGCAGTGCTAGAGGACAGACAGATACGCAGTATTTT,CSARGQTDTQYF
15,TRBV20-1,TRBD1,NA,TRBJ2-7,TGCAGTGCTAGTAACAGGGGGTCAAGCTCCTACGAGCAGTACTTC,CSASNRGSSSYEQYF
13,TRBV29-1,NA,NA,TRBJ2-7,TGCAGCGTGGATGGTGGCGAATACAATGAGCAGTACTTC,CSVDGGEYNEQYF
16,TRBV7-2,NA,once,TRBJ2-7,TGTGCCAACAGCCCCCGGGGCGCCCGAGGGGTCCACGAGCAGTACTTC,CANSPRGARGVHEQYF
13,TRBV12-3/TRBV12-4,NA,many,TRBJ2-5,TGTGCCAGCAGTCTGGACCAGAGGGAGACCCAGTACTTC,CASSLDQRETQYF
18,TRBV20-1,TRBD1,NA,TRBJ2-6,TGCAGTGCTAGAGATATTGGGACAGGACACTCTGGGGCCAACGTCCTGACTTTC,CSARDIGTGHSGANVLTF
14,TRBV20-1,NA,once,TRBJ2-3,TGCAGTGCTAGTACTAGCTTCGGTGCAGATACGCAGTATTTT,CSASTSFGADTQYF
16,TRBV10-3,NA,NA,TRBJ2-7,TGTGCCATCAGTGAGGAGAAACGGGACAGCGGGTACGAGCAGTACTTC,CAISEEKRDSGYEQYF
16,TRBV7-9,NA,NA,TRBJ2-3,TGTGCCAGCAACCCCCCGGACGGGGGAGCGGCAGATACGCAGTATTTT,CASNPPDGGAADTQYF
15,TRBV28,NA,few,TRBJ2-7,TGTGCCAGCAGTTTAGAGACAGGATTGACCTACGAGCAGTACTTC,CASSLETGLTYEQYF
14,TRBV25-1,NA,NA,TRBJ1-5,TGTGCCAGCAGTGAATACGGGGAGAATCAGCCCCAGCATTTT,CASSEYGENQPQHF
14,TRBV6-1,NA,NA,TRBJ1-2,TGTGCCAGCAGCGAAACCGGGACACACAACGGCTACACCTTC,CASSETGTHNGYTF
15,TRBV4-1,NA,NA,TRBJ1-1,TGCGCCAGCAGGGACCCCGGAGGTCTGAACACTGAAGCTTTCTTT,CASRDPGGLNTEAFF
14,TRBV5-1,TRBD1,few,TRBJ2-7,TGCGCCAGCAGGGAGCGACAGGGATCCTACGAGCAGTACTTC,CASRERQGSYEQYF
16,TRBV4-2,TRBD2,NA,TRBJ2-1,TGTGCCAGCAGCCCCATCCCAGCGGGGGCCTACAATGAGCAGTTCTTC,CASSPIPAGAYNEQFF
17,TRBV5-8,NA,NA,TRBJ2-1,TGTGCCAGCAGCTATTCCCGACAGACTAATACCCTTAATGAGCAGTTCTTC,CASSYSRQTNTLNEQFF
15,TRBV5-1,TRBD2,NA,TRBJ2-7,TGCGCCAGCAGCCTTGGGACTAGCGGGAACTACGAGCAGTACTTC,CASSLGTSGNYEQYF
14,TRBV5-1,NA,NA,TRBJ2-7,TGCGCCAGCAGCCGTGGCGGGACAGACAATATTCAGTACTTC,CASSRGGTDNIQYF
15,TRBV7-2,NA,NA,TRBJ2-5,TGTGCCAGCAGCCCAGGACCCAGCAGGCAAGAGACCCAGTACTTC,CASSPGPSRQETQYF
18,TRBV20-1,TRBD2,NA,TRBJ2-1,TGCAGTGCTAGAGATCCGATAAGAGCGGGGGTCCTCTACAATGAGCAGTTCTTC,CSARDPIRAGVLYNEQFF
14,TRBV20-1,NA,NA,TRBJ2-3,TGCAGTGCTAGCCCAGCGGCGGGCACAGATACGCAGTATTTT,CSASPAAGTDTQYF
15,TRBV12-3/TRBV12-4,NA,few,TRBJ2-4,TGTGCCAGCAGTAGGGCCCCCGGGCGGGGAAACATTCAGTACTTC,CASSRAPGRGNIQYF
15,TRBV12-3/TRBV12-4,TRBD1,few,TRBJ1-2,TGTGCCAGCAGTGTCGACAGGGAACCCGCTTATGGCTACACCTTC,CASSVDREPAYGYTF
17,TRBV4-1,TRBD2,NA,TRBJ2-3,TGCGCCAGCAGCCAACGGGGAGGGCAGGATTCATGGGATACGCAGTATTTT,CASSQRGGQDSWDTQYF
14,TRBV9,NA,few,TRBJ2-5,TGTGCCAGCAGCGTAAGGGGAGTGGGAGAGACCCAGTACTTC,CASSVRGVGETQYF
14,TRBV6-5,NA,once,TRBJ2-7,TGTGCCAGCAGTTACTTCCCTGGGCACTACGAGCAGTACTTC,CASSYFPGHYEQYF
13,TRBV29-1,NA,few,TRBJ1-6,TGCAGCGTTTCGACAGCGGGAAATTCACCCCTCCACTTT,CSVSTAGNSPLHF
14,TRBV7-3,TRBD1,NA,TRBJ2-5,TGTGCCAGCAGCCCCGGGACAGACCCTACGAGGCAGTACTTC,CASSPGTDPTRQYF
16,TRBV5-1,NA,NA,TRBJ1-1,TGCGCCAGCAGCTTGGGGGCAGGGGAGCCGAACACTGAAGCTTTCTTT,CASSLGAGEPNTEAFF
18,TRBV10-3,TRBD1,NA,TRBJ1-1,TGTGCCATCAGTGAGCCCGGACAGGGCTCGGGCATGAACACTGAAGCTTTCTTT,CAISEPGQGSGMNTEAFF
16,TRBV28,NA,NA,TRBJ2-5,TGTGCCAGCAGTTTTATTGACTCCCCCCACCAAGAGACCCAGTACTTC,CASSFIDSPHQETQYF
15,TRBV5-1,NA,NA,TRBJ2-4,TGCGCCAGCAGCCCGGAAAGCGGTATCAAAAACATTCAGTACTTC,CASSPESGIKNIQYF
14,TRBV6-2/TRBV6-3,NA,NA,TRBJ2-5,TGTGCCAGCAGCCCTCGGCCCGTGAAAGAGACCCAGTACTTC,CASSPRPVKETQYF
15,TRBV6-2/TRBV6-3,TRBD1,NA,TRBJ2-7,TGTGCCAGCAGCCCGATCGGGACAGGGGCCTACGAGCAGTACTTC,CASSPIGTGAYEQYF